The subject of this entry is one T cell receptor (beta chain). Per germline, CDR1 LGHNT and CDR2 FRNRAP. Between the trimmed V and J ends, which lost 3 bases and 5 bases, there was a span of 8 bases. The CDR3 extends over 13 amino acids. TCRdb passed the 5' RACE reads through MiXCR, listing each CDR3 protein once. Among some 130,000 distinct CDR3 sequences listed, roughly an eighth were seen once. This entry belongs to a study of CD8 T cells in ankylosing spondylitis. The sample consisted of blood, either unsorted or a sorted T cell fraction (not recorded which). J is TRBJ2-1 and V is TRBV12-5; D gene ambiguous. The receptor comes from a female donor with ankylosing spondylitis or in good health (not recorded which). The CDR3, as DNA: TGTGCTAGTGGTTTCGGGTTACACAATGAGCAGTTCTTC. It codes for CASGFGLHNEQFF.